Sequencing of this T cell receptor (beta chain) was carried out in a study of monozygotic twins with inflammatory bowel disease. An amount of about 3,500 ng of total RNA was used for each TCR library. UMIs that had a 6-nucleotide sample barcode were put in using template switching. Researchers put TCRalpha and TCRbeta cDNA through two nested PCRs lasting roughly 16 and 10 cycles. From the 5' RACE reads, TCRdb lists one entry per CDR3 protein and no DNA. The sample holds fewer than 400,000 distinct CDR3 sequences. This CDR3 is 12 amino acids long. Sequencing input: blood. The origin of this receptor is a human donor with ulcerative colitis or Crohn's disease, or a healthy co-twin of an affected twin (not recorded which). V and J are TRBV12-3 or TRBV12-4 and TRBJ1-4; TCRdb proposes TRBD1, but this gene call is untestable without DNA. The CDR3 here is CASSPGTEKLFF.